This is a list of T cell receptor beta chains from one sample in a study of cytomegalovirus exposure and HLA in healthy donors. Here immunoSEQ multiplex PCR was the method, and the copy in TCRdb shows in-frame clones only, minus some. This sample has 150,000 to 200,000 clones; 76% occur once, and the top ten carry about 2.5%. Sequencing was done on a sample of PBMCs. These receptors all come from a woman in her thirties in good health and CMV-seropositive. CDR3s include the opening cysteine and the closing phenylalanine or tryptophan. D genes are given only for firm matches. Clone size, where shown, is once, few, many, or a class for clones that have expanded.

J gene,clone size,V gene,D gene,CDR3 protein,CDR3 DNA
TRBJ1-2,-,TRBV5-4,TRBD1,CASNIDPGQGAYTF,TGTGCCAGCAACATTGACCCGGGACAGGGGGCATACACCTTC
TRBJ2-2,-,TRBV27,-,CASSLSYANTGELFF,TGTGCCAGCAGTTTATCGTATGCGAACACCGGGGAGCTGTTTTTT
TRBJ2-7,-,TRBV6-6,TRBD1,CASRTGGGGSYEQYF,TGTGCCAGCAGGACAGGGGGCGGCGGATCCTACGAGCAGTACTTC
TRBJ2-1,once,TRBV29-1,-,CSVYVGEDEQFF,TGCAGCGTTTACGTGGGGGAGGATGAGCAGTTCTTC
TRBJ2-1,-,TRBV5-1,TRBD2,CASSIGRASGGYNEQFF,TGCGCCAGCAGCATCGGACGGGCTAGCGGGGGTTACAATGAGCAGTTCTTC
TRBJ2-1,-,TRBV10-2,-,CASSPASVNNEQFF,TGCGCCAGCAGCCCGGCTAGCGTTAACAATGAGCAGTTCTTC
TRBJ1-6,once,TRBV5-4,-,CASSLGQLNSPLHF,TGTGCCAGCAGCTTGGGACAGCTTAATTCACCCCTCCACTTT
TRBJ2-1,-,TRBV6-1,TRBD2,CASSDTRLAGRNEQFF,TGTGCCAGCAGTGACACTCGACTAGCGGGGCGTAATGAGCAGTTCTTC
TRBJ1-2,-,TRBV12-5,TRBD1,CASGLVTTGQFRNYGYTF,TGTGCTAGTGGTTTGGTAACGACAGGGCAATTCAGAAACTATGGCTACACCTTC
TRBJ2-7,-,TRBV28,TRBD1,CASSLTGTGVYEQYF,TGTGCCAGCAGTCTAACCGGGACAGGGGTCTATGAGCAGTACTTC
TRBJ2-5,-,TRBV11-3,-,CASSLGAQQETQYF,TGTGCCAGCAGCTTAGGAGCACAGCAAGAGACCCAGTACTTC
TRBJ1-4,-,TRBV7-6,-,CASQGWDEKLFF,TGTGCCAGCCAGGGATGGGATGAAAAACTGTTTTTT
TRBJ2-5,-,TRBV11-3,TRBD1,CASSLVLTGGGQETQYF,TGTGCCAGCAGCTTAGTCTTGACAGGGGGCGGACAAGAGACCCAGTACTTC
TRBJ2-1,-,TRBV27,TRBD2,CASSIPGLAGGYNEQFF,TGTGCCAGCAGTATCCCGGGACTAGCGGGGGGGTACAATGAGCAGTTCTTC
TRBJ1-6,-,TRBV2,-,CASIPSADSPLHF,TGTGCCAGCATACCCTCCGCGGATTCACCCCTCCACTTT
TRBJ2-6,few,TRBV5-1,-,CASSLEGGGPVGANVLTF,TGCGCCAGCAGCTTGGAAGGGGGAGGGCCTGTGGGGGCCAACGTCCTGACTTTC
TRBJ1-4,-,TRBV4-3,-,CASSQDYRVEEKLFF,TGCGCCAGCAGCCAAGATTACAGGGTTGAGGAAAAACTGTTTTTT
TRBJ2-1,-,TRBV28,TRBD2,CASSLRAGGGYYNEQFF,TGTGCCAGCAGCCTTCGCGCGGGGGGCGGTTACTACAATGAGCAGTTCTTC
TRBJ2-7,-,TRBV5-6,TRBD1,CASSLYDRAAVGEQYF,TGTGCCAGCAGCCTATACGACAGGGCGGCGGTAGGGGAGCAGTACTTC
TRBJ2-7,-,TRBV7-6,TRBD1,CASSPRTGYEQYF,TGTGCCAGCAGCCCGAGGACAGGCTACGAGCAGTACTTC
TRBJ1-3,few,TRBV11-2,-,CASSLDVLAGNTIYF,TGTGCCAGCAGCTTAGATGTACTAGCTGGAAACACCATATATTTT
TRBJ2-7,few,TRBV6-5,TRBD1,CASSWGQGNEQYF,TGTGCCAGCAGTTGGGGACAGGGGAACGAGCAGTACTTC
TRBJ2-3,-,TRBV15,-,CATSRGRQSGDTQYF,TGTGCCACCAGCAGAGGTAGACAAAGTGGGGATACGCAGTATTTT
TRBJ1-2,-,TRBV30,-,CAWSVSGSGGYTF,TGTGCCTGGAGTGTATCTGGGTCGGGGGGCTACACCTTC
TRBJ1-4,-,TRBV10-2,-,CASSERGNEKLFF,TGCGCCAGCAGTGAGAGGGGGAATGAAAAACTGTTTTTT
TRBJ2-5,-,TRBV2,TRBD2,CASRGAGGQGETQYF,TGTGCCAGCCGGGGGGCGGGGGGGCAGGGAGAGACCCAGTACTTC